Included here is one T cell receptor beta chain sequence, with context. The antigen remains undetermined. Method: immunoSEQ multiplex PCR; TCRdb's copy keeps in-frame clones and lacks some. The table includes about 78,000 clones, around 90% detected once. The record originates from a study of graft-versus-host responses after intestinal transplantation. General study points: Among recipient marrow samples, GvH clones were found; some appeared first in ileum or blood. When patients had graft-donor T cell macrochimerism, their allografts held high graft-versus-host to host-versus-graft clonal ratios.

Germline values: CDR1 SGHVS, CDR2 FNYEAQ. The CDR3 is made up of 18 amino acids. V lost 0 bases and J lost 2; bases outside the gene matches: 8. The V and J genes are TRBV7-6 and TRBJ2-3, with TRBD2 matching over 10 bases. Specimen: unstimulated CD8+ T cells sorted from spleen or lymph node cells, collected before transplant. The sequence derives from a human donor who was the organ donor for an intestinal transplant. The DNA for the CDR3 is TGTGCCAGCAGCTTAGCGCGGGCTAGCGGGGGACCCACAGATACGCAGTATTTT. Amino acid sequence: CASSLARASGGPTDTQYF.